This TCR beta chain was sequenced during a study of technical replicates of blood from a handful of donors (dated by TCRdb to 2015 to 2018). Libraries were constructed by the immunoSEQ multiplex PCR assay. TCRdb took over this immuneACCESS table, retaining in-frame rearrangements with V and J assigned. Such tables are incomplete; in checked studies, under half of the missing clones stem from an unresolved V gene, and the remainder is unexplained. In this sample the table shows about 69,000 clones, 88% of which occur a single time. The ten most abundant clones make up roughly 4.8% of the sample. From the germline V gene, CDR1 is SGDLS and CDR2 is YYNGEE. V sheds 3 bases and J sheds 0 bases, leaving 16 bases between their ends. The CDR3 sequence holds 17 residues, the cysteine and phenylalanine included. Of all the DNA, just the CDR3 is kept, 51 bases in frame from base 1. This clone was seen a few times. It lacks a known antigen. Base qualities are missing; no much larger clone stands one base away.

This receptor was identified in a human donor in good health. Some clones in this sample may be carry-over from other donors' samples. Specimen: PBMCs. This sequence uses TRBV9 and TRBJ1-3, and TRBD1 may be the D gene, going by 5 matching bases. The DNA is as follows: TGTGCCAGCAGCGCTAACCGGGGGGGACCCTCTGGAAACACCATATATTTT. Translated, this is CASSANRGGPSGNTIYF.